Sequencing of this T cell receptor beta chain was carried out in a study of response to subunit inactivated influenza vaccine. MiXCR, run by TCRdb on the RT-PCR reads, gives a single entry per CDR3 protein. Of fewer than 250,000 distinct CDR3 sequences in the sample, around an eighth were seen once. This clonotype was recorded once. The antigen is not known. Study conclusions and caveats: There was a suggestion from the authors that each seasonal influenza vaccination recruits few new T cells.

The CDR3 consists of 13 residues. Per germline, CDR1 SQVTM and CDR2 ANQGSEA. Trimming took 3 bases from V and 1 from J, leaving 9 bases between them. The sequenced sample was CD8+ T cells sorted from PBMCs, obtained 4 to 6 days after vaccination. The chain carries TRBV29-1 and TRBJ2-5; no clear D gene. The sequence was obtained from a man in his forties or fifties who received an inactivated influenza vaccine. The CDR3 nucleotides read TGCAGCGTTGATCCTACCGGCCAAGAGACCCAGTACTTC. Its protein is CSVDPTGQETQYF.